These 7 T cell receptor beta chains originate from one sample sequenced in a study of radiotherapy plus CTLA-4 blockade in lung cancer. Assay: immunoSEQ multiplex PCR; the TCRdb copy retains only in-frame clones and omits some. The sample has about 88,000 clones; about three quarters are singletons. The source material was peripheral blood, sampled from a patient treated with radiotherapy plus ipilimumab. These TCRs come from a human donor with non-small cell lung cancer that progressed on radiotherapy plus ipilimumab.

The chain's CDR3 is CASSLGAGVVPNYGYTF. The CDR3 DNA is TGTGCCAGCAGCTTAGGTGCAGGGGTTGTCCCTAACTATGGCTACACCTTC. The rearrangement links TRBV7-2 to TRBJ1-2, with a weak D call TRBD1 (6 bases). V lost 1 base and J 0 bases, leaving 15 bases between the germline ends. CDR1 is SGHTA and CDR2 is FQGNSA in the germline V gene. CDR3 length: 17 amino acids.

The V and J genes are TRBV30 and TRBJ2-7; D uncertain. The CDR3 sequence is 13 residues long. Germline-derived CDR1 and CDR2 are GTSNPN and SVGIG (reference sequence). V was pared by 5 bases and J by 5 bases, with 16 bases between. The CDR3 sequence is CAWENSLGNEQYF. The CDR3 bases are TGTGCCTGGGAGAATTCTCTGGGCAACGAGCAGTACTTC.

The CDR3 DNA follows: TGTGCCAGCAGTTCGGGACTAGCGGGGGTCACCTACAATGAGCAGTTCTTC. This translates into CASSSGLAGVTYNEQFF. This chain joins TRBV28 and TRBJ2-1, with 14 bases lining up with TRBD2. V lost 4 bases to trimming and J lost 2 bases; unmatched junction nucleotides: 4. CDR3 length: 17 amino acids. Germline lookup yields CDR1 MDHEN and CDR2 SYDVKM.

The rearrangement uses TRBV19 and TRBJ2-2; no firm D call. Per germline, CDR1 LNHDA and CDR2 SQIVND (reference sequence). V dropped 5 bases and J dropped 7 bases, with 8 bases sitting between them. CDR3 length equals 12 residues. The CDR3 sequence: CASSPRNGELFF. Here the CDR3 DNA reads TGTGCCAGTAGTCCAAGGAACGGGGAGCTGTTTTTT.

CDR3 sequence (DNA): TGTGCCAGCAGCTTTTTTGAAGATGGGCTAGCGGGAGTTACTGACGAGCAGTACTTC. Its translation is CASSFFEDGLAGVTDEQYF. This sequence joins TRBV5-4 and TRBJ2-7; 10 nucleotides agree with TRBD2. The germline gives CDR1 SGHNT, CDR2 YYREEE (reference sequence). The CDR3 extends over 19 amino acids. Trimming took 2 bases from V and 5 from J; bases not matched to a gene: 19. Drawing the rest from reference TRBV5-4 and TRBJ2-7, the complete variable domain is ETGVTQSPTHLIKTRGQQVTLRCSSQSGHNTVSWYQQALGQGPQFIFQYYREEENGRGNFPPRFSGLQFPNYSSELNVNALELDDSALYLCASSFFEDGLAGVTDEQYFGPGTRLTVT.

This chain connects TRBV15 to TRBJ2-1, with TRBD1 matching over 9 bases. The V gene's germline CDR1 is LNHNV and CDR2 YYDKDF (reference sequence). The CDR3 is 16 residues long. V lost 0 bases, J lost 8 bases, and 8 bases stayed unmatched. The CDR3 DNA reads TGTGCCACCAGCAGAGATGAGCCGGACAGGGGCCATGAGCAGTTCTTC. It specifies CATSRDEPDRGHEQFF.

J is TRBJ2-5 and V is TRBV7-7, with 7 bases identical to TRBD1. The germline gives CDR1 SSHAT, CDR2 FNYEAQ (reference sequence). J gave up 5 bases and V 5 bases, and 5 bases lay outside the gene matches. The CDR3 covers 13 residues. CDR3 sequence (DNA): TGTGCCAGCAGCCTACAGACAGGGGAGACCCAGTACTTC. Its protein is CASSLQTGETQYF. The entire variable domain, with the rest obtained from reference TRBV7-7 and TRBJ2-5, is as follows: GAGVSQSPRYKVTKRGQDVTLRCDPISSHATLYWYQQALGQGPEFLTYFNYEAQPDKSGLPSDRFSAERPEGSISTLTIQRTEQRDSAMYRCASSLQTGETQYFGPGTRLLVL.